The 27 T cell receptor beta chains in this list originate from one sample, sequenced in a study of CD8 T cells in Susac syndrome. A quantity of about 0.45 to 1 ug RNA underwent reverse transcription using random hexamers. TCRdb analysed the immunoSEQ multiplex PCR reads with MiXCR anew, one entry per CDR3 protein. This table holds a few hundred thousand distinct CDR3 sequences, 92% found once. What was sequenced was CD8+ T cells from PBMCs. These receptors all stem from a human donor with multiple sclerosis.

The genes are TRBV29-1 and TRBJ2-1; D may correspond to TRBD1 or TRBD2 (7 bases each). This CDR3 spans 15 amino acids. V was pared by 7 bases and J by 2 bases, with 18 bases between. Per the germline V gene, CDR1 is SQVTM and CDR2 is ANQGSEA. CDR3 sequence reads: CSALGGGAPYNEQFF. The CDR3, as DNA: TGCAGCGCCCTGGGAGGGGGCGCCCCCTACAATGAGCAGTTCTTC.

CDR3 coding DNA: TGTGCCAGCAGTTACTCTCAGGGGAATTACGAGCAGTACTTC. As protein: CASSYSQGNYEQYF. The chain couples TRBV6-5 to TRBJ2-7, with D perhaps TRBD1 (6 bases). This CDR3 region has 14 residues. Per the germline V gene, CDR1 is MNHEY and CDR2 is SVGAGI. The V and J ends lost 0 bases and 4 bases respectively, with 10 bases between them.

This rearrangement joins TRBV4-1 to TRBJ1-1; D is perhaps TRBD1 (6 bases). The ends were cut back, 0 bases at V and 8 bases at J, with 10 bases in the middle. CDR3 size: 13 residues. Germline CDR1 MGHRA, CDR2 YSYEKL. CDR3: CASSQEPGAEAFF. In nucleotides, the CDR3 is TGCGCCAGCAGCCAAGAGCCGGGGGCCGAAGCTTTCTTT.

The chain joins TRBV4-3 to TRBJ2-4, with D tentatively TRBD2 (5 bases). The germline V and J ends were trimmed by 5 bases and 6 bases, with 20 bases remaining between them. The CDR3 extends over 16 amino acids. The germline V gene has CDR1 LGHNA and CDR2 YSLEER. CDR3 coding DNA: TGCGCCAGCAGCTCGTCGCGGGCCGCCGATGGAAACATTCAGTACTTC. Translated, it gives CASSSSRAADGNIQYF.

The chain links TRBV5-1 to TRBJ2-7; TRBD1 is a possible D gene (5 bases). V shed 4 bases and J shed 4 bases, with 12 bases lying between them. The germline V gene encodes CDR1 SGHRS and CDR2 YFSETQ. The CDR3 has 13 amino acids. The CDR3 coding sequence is TGCGCCAGCAGCCCTGACAGCATTTACGAGCAGTACTTC. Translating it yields CASSPDSIYEQYF.

The CDR3, as DNA: TGTGCCAGTAGTATTTCAGGATTTGGTACAGCCTACGAGCAGTACTTC. It specifies CASSISGFGTAYEQYF. The chain carries TRBV19 and TRBJ2-7; D remains ambiguous. Trimming removed 3 bases from V and 2 bases from J, with 17 bases in between. Germline-derived CDR1 and CDR2 are LNHDA and SQIVND (reference sequence). This CDR3 has 16 residues.

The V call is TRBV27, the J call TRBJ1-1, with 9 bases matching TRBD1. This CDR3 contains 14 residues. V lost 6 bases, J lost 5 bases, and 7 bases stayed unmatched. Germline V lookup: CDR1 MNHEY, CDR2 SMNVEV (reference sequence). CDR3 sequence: CASRAGQGRTEAFF. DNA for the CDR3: TGTGCCAGCAGGGCGGGACAGGGCCGAACTGAAGCTTTCTTT.

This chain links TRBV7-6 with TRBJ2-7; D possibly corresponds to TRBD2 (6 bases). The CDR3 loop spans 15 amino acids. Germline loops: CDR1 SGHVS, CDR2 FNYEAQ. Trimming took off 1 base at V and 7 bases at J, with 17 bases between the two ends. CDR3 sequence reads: CASSLDYTGRGEQYF. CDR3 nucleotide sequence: TGTGCCAGCAGCTTAGACTACACCGGACGGGGGGAGCAGTACTTC.

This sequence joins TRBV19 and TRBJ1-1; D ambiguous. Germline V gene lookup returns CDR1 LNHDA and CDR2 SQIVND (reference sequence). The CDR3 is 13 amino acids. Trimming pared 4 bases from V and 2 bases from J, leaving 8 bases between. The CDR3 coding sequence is TGTGCCAGTAGTAAGGCCTTTAACACTGAAGCTTTCTTT. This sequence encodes CASSKAFNTEAFF.

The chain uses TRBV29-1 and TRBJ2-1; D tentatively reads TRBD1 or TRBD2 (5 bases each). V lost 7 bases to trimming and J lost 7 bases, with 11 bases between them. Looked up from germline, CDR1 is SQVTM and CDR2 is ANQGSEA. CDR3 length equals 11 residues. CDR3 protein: CSAPGPNEQFF. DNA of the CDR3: TGCAGCGCTCCGGGACCTAATGAGCAGTTCTTC.

The CDR3 here is CASSKVNSKKVTDTQYF. The DNA for the CDR3 is TGTGCCAGCAGCAAAGTGAACAGTAAAAAGGTCACAGATACGCAGTATTTT. This chain joins TRBV21-1 and TRBJ2-3. TRBV21-1 is noted as a pseudogene. The CDR3 sequence is 17 residues long.

The CDR3 here is CASKIGTFYNEQFF. CDR3 sequence (DNA): TGTGCCAGCAAGATCGGGACATTCTACAATGAGCAGTTCTTC. The chain carries TRBV6-5 and TRBJ2-1, with a weak D call TRBD1 (6 bases). CDR1 MNHEY and CDR2 SVGAGI come from the germline V gene. Between the trimmed V and J ends, which lost 7 bases and 3 bases, there was a span of 13 bases. This CDR3 spans 14 amino acids.

The CDR3 bases are TGCAGTGCTAGAGATACAGGACAGGGGTTGATGGGCTACACCTTC. It codes for CSARDTGQGLMGYTF. The rearrangement links TRBV20-1 to TRBJ1-2; 9 positions agree with TRBD1. The CDR3 covers 15 residues. J lost 8 bases, V lost 0 bases, and 10 bases had no gene match. Per germline, CDR1 DFQATT and CDR2 SNEGSKA (reference sequence).

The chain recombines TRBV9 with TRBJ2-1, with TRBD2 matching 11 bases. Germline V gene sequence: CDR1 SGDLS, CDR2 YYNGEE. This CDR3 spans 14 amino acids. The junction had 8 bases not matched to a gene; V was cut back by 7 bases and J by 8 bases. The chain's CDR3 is CASALAGARDEQFF. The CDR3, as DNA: TGTGCCAGCGCACTAGCGGGGGCGCGCGATGAGCAGTTCTTC.

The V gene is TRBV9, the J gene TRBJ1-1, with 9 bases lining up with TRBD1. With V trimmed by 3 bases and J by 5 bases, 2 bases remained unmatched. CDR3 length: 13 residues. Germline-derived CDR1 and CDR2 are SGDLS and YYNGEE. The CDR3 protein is CASSADRGTEAFF. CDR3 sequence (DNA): TGTGCCAGCAGCGCCGACAGGGGGACTGAAGCTTTCTTT.

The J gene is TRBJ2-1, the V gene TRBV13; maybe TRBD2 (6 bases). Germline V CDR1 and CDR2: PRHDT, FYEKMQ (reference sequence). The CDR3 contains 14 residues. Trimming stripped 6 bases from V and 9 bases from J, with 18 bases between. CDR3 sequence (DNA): TGTGCCAGCAGACACTTACCTAGCGATGGTGAGCAGTTCTTC. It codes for CASRHLPSDGEQFF.

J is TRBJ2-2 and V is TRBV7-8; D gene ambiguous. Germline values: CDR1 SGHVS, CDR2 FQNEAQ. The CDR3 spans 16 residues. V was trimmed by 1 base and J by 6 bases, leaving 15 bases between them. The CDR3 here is CASSLVVYGFSGELFF. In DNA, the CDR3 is TGTGCCAGCAGCTTAGTAGTATATGGGTTCTCCGGGGAGCTGTTTTTT. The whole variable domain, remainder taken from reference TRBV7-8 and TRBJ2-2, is GAGVSQSPRYKVAKRGQDVALRCDPISGHVSLFWYQQALGQGPEFLTYFQNEAQLDKSGLPSDRFFAERPEGSVSTLKIQRTQQEDSAVYLCASSLVVYGFSGELFFGEGSRLTVL.

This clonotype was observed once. Written as DNA, the CDR3 is TGTGCCAGCAGCCCACTATCGGGCGAAGCTTTCTTT. It encodes CASSPLSGEAFF. This chain uses TRBV13 with TRBJ1-1; no clear D gene. Germline V gene sequence: CDR1 PRHDT, CDR2 FYEKMQ (reference sequence). V was shortened by 5 bases and J by 8 bases, with 12 bases between the two germline ends. The CDR3 runs 12 residues.

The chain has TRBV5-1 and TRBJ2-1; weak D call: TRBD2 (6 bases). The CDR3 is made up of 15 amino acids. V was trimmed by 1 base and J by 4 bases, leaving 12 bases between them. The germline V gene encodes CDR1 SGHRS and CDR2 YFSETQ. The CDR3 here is CASSLWRGPYNEQFF. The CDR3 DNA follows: TGCGCCAGCAGCTTGTGGCGGGGCCCTTACAATGAGCAGTTCTTC.

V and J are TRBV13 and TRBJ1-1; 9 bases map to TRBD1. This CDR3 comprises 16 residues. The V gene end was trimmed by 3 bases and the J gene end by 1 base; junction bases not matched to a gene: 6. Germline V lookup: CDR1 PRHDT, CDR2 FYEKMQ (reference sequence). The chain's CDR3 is CASSLGTGWRNTEAFF. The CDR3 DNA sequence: TGTGCCAGCAGCTTGGGGACAGGGTGGAGGAACACTGAAGCTTTCTTT.

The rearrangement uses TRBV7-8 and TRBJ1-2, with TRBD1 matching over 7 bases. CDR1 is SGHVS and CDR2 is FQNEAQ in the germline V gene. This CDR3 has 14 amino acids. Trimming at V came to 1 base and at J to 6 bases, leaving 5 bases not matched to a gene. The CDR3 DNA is TGTGCCAGCAGCTTAGTCCAGGGGGGGGATGGCTACACCTTC. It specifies CASSLVQGGDGYTF.

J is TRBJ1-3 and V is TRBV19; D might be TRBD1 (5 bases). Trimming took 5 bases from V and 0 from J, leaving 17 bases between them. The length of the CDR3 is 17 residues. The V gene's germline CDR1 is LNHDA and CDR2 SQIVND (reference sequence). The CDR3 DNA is TGTGCCAGTAGTCCCTCCTACGGACACTACTCTGGAAACACCATATATTTT. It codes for CASSPSYGHYSGNTIYF.

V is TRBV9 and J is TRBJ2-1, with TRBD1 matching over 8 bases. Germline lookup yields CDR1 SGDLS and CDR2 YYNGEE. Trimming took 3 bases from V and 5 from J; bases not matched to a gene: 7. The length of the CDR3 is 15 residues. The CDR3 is CASSDTGTGHNEQFF. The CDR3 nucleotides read TGTGCCAGCAGCGACACCGGGACAGGTCACAATGAGCAGTTCTTC. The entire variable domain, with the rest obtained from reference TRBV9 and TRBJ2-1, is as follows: DSGVTQTPKHLITATGQRVTLRCSPRSGDLSVYWYQQSLDQGLQFLIQYYNGEERAKGNILERFSAQQFPDLHSELNLSSLELGDSALYFCASSDTGTGHNEQFFGPGTRLTVL.

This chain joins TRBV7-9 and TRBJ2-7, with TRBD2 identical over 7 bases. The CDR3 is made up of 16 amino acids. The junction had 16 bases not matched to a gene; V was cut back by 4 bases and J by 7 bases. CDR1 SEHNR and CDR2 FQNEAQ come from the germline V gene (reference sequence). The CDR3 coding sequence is TGTGCCAGCAGCTCCCCCGGGGCGGGAGAACGTTTGGAGCAGTACTTC. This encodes CASSSPGAGERLEQYF.

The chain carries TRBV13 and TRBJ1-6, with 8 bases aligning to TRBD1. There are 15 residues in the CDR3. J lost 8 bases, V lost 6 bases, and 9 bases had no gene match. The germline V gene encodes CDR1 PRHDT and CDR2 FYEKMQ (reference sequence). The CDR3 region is CASRAEGQGHSPLHF. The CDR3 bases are TGTGCCAGCAGGGCCGAAGGACAGGGCCATTCACCCCTCCACTTT. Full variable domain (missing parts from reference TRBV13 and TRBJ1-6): AAGVIQSPRHLIKEKRETATLKCYPIPRHDTVYWYQQGPGQDPQFLISFYEKMQSDKGSIPDRFSAQQFSDYHSELNMSSLELGDSALYFCASRAEGQGHSPLHFGNGTRLTVT.

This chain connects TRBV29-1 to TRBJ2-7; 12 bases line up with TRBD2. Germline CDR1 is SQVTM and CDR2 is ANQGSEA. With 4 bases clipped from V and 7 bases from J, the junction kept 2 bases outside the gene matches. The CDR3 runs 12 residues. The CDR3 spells CSVGLAGDEQYF. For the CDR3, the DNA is TGCAGCGTTGGACTAGCGGGAGATGAGCAGTACTTC.

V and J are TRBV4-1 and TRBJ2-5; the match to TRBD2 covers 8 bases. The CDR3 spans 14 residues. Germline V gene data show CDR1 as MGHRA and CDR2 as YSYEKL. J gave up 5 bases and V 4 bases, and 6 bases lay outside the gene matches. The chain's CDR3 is CASSRGLGAETQYF. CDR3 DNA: TGCGCCAGCAGCCGGGGACTAGGGGCGGAGACCCAGTACTTC.